This entry features one T cell receptor beta chain sequence. Its specificity is unknown. Several immunoSEQ plates received, in even portions, the genomic DNA of each subset. Generated by immunoSEQ multiplex PCR, the TCRdb table keeps only in-frame clones and is missing some. This repertoire shows about 1.5 million clones, 95% to 99% found once; its top ten account for 0.45%. Unmatched junction bases numbered 4, after V lost 6 bases and J lost 5 bases. CDR1 and CDR2 from the germline V gene are ENHRY and SYGVKD. The length of the CDR3 is 15 residues. Naive CD45RA+ and memory CD45RA-negative subsets were split from CD4+ cells. This sample was taken from a study of shared clonotypes between healthy human individuals. About the study: Used for every donor were three CD4 naive, three CD4 memory, two CD8 naive and one CD8 memory plate.

Overall study results and limits: Relative to their counterparts shared across all four donors, non-shared clonotypes exhibited diminished generation probabilities.

The sequencing sample was made of naive CD4+ T cells sorted from blood. Specified subset: CD45RA+ positively selected. The rearrangement uses TRBV10-3 and TRBJ2-2; 12 bases align to TRBD2. This sequence originates from a man under 40 in good health. The CDR3 DNA reads as TGTGCCATCAGGAAACTAGCGGGAGGAACCGGGGAGCTGTTTTTT. It yields the protein CAIRKLAGGTGELFF.